This T cell receptor beta chain is from a study of beta chain features in type 1 diabetes. Overall study findings and caveats: Shortening of TCRB CDR3s, moderate but significant, appeared in all four CD4+ subsets of Type 1 diabetes patients. Sequencing of cDNA might inflate the share of cells that strongly express TCR.

CD45RO/CCR7/CD25/CD127/CD95/CD27 staining was used to isolate CD4+ naive, central memory, regulatory and stem cell-like memory cells by sorting. The whole isolated RNA underwent reverse transcription, so sequencing captured expressed TCRB transcripts. Naive, central memory and regulatory T cell samples came to a mean of around 3.5 million reads. Clones were read by immunoSEQ multiplex PCR, and TCRdb kept only the in-frame ones, dropping some. The sample consists of roughly 330,000 clones, roughly 13% of them appearing once. J was trimmed by 2 bases and V by 6 bases; bases with no gene match: 3. Germline CDR1 reads SGHVS; CDR2 reads FQNEAQ. The CDR3 consists of 13 residues. Remarks on this clone: Its antigen is unidentified.

Material for sequencing was naive CD4+ T cells from blood. This rearrangement joins TRBV7-8 to TRBJ2-7; 8 bases map to TRBD1. This receptor was obtained from a young woman with type 1 diabetes. For the CDR3, the DNA is TGTGCCAGCAGAGGGACAGGAGCCTACGAGCAGTACTTC. It specifies CASRGTGAYEQYF.